Listed below are T cell receptor beta chains from one sample, sequenced in a study of blood T cells in healthy people across ages. Via MiXCR, TCRdb re-called the 5' RACE reads, giving one row per CDR3 protein. This table holds some 1.6 million distinct CDR3 sequences, about 35% found once. Sequencing input: blood. The receptor set was obtained from a woman aged 30 to 39 in good health. The CDR3 runs from the conserved cysteine through the conserved F or W. The D gene is left open where the match is weak. Clone size, where shown, is once, few, many, or a class for clones that have expanded.

v_gene: TRBV20-1
d_gene: -
j_gene: TRBJ2-7
abundance: -
len: 13
CDR3nt: TGCAGTGCAGCCCGGGGGCCTCACAATGAGCAGTACTTC
CDR3aa: CSAARGPHNEQYF

v_gene: TRBV3-1
d_gene: TRBD2
j_gene: TRBJ2-3
abundance: few
len: 18
CDR3nt: TGTGCCAGCAGCCACGGCGGACTAGCGGGGGGCCGCACAGATACGCAGTATTTT
CDR3aa: CASSHGGLAGGRTDTQYF

v_gene: TRBV5-1
d_gene: TRBD2
j_gene: TRBJ2-7
abundance: many
len: 13
CDR3nt: TGCGCCAGCAGCTCCGGGGGGGTCTACGAGCAGTACTTC
CDR3aa: CASSSGGVYEQYF

v_gene: TRBV2
d_gene: -
j_gene: TRBJ2-6
abundance: once
len: 18
CDR3nt: TGTGCCAGCACTACATCTGGGCAGGGAATCCCTGGGGCCAACGTCCTGACTTTC
CDR3aa: CASTTSGQGIPGANVLTF

v_gene: TRBV6-2/TRBV6-3
d_gene: -
j_gene: TRBJ1-2
abundance: few
len: 11
CDR3nt: TGTGCCAGCGGACACGGCTATGGCTACACCTTC
CDR3aa: CASGHGYGYTF

v_gene: TRBV4-1
d_gene: -
j_gene: TRBJ1-2
abundance: -
len: 14
CDR3nt: TGCGCCAGCAGCCCCACGACTTATAACTATGACTACACCTTC
CDR3aa: CASSPTTYNYDYTF

v_gene: TRBV5-1
d_gene: TRBD2
j_gene: TRBJ2-7
abundance: -
len: 15
CDR3nt: TGCGCCAGCAGAGCCCTAGCGGGGGGTTCCTACGAGCAGTACTTC
CDR3aa: CASRALAGGSYEQYF

v_gene: TRBV10-1
d_gene: -
j_gene: TRBJ2-3
abundance: few
len: 15
CDR3nt: TGCGCCAGCACCCAAAGCAGGGATCTCACAGATACGCAGTATTTT
CDR3aa: CASTQSRDLTDTQYF

v_gene: TRBV4-1
d_gene: -
j_gene: TRBJ2-1
abundance: few
len: 16
CDR3nt: TGCGCCAGCAGCCAAGAGACGGTGGCAGCCTACAATGAGCAGTTCTTC
CDR3aa: CASSQETVAAYNEQFF

v_gene: TRBV4-1
d_gene: -
j_gene: TRBJ2-4
abundance: -
len: 16
CDR3nt: TGCGCCAGCAGCCAAGGAGGGGTTAAGGGGAAAAACATTCAGTACTTC
CDR3aa: CASSQGGVKGKNIQYF

v_gene: TRBV18
d_gene: TRBD1
j_gene: TRBJ2-7
abundance: -
len: 17
CDR3nt: TGTGCCAGCTCACCAGGCAGGGACAGGGGGCGCGTCTACGAGCAGTACTTC
CDR3aa: CASSPGRDRGRVYEQYF

v_gene: TRBV7-2
d_gene: TRBD1
j_gene: TRBJ2-7
abundance: few
len: 16
CDR3nt: TGTGCCAGCAGCGAACACGGGACAGGGGATCAGTACGAGCAGTACTTC
CDR3aa: CASSEHGTGDQYEQYF

v_gene: TRBV6-1
d_gene: -
j_gene: TRBJ2-7
abundance: few
len: 12
CDR3nt: TGTGCCAGCAGTGAAGCGACCTACGAGCAGTACTTC
CDR3aa: CASSEATYEQYF

v_gene: TRBV29-1
d_gene: -
j_gene: TRBJ1-1
abundance: few
len: 14
CDR3nt: TGCAGCGTTGAACATACCAGGGGAGGGACTGAAGCTTTCTTT
CDR3aa: CSVEHTRGGTEAFF

v_gene: TRBV12-3/TRBV12-4
d_gene: -
j_gene: TRBJ1-5
abundance: many
len: 14
CDR3nt: TGTGCCAGCAGTTTTGGACACCAAAATCAGCCCCAGCATTTT
CDR3aa: CASSFGHQNQPQHF

v_gene: TRBV6-1
d_gene: -
j_gene: TRBJ2-7
abundance: few
len: 15
CDR3nt: TGTGCCAGCAGTGAACTCGGTTACCCCTCCTACGAGCAGTACTTC
CDR3aa: CASSELGYPSYEQYF

v_gene: TRBV12-3/TRBV12-4
d_gene: -
j_gene: TRBJ2-1
abundance: few
len: 15
CDR3nt: TGTGCCAGCAGTTTAGCCCCGACCGAGTACAATGAGCAGTTCTTC
CDR3aa: CASSLAPTEYNEQFF

v_gene: TRBV10-3
d_gene: TRBD1
j_gene: TRBJ2-5
abundance: -
len: 15
CDR3nt: TGTGCCATCAGTGACGACAGGGGGGTTCAAGAGACCCAGTACTTC
CDR3aa: CAISDDRGVQETQYF

v_gene: TRBV20-1
d_gene: -
j_gene: TRBJ2-7
abundance: few
len: 15
CDR3nt: TGCAGTGCTAGGGGCAATTTGGGATCTGCCCACGAGCAGTACTTC
CDR3aa: CSARGNLGSAHEQYF

v_gene: TRBV4-1
d_gene: TRBD1
j_gene: TRBJ1-1
abundance: -
len: 19
CDR3nt: TGCGCCAGCAGCCAAGCCCCTTCGACAGGGGGCTGGGGTAGCACTGAAGCTTTCTTT
CDR3aa: CASSQAPSTGGWGSTEAFF

v_gene: TRBV6-6
d_gene: -
j_gene: TRBJ1-1
abundance: few
len: 13
CDR3nt: TGTGCCAGCAGTTACTCTACGGGCACTGAAGCTTTCTTT
CDR3aa: CASSYSTGTEAFF

v_gene: TRBV25-1
d_gene: -
j_gene: TRBJ2-7
abundance: few
len: 15
CDR3nt: TGTGCCAGCAGTGACGGCAGGGGGGGGGCCTACGAGCAGTACTTC
CDR3aa: CASSDGRGGAYEQYF

v_gene: TRBV5-1
d_gene: -
j_gene: TRBJ1-3
abundance: -
len: 16
CDR3nt: TGCGCCAGCAGCTTGGCCTCTGGGGGCCCTGGAAACACCATATATTTT
CDR3aa: CASSLASGGPGNTIYF

v_gene: TRBV20-1
d_gene: -
j_gene: TRBJ2-3
abundance: few
len: 14
CDR3nt: TGCAGTGCTAGAGATAGCGGCCAACCGGATACGCAGTATTTT
CDR3aa: CSARDSGQPDTQYF

v_gene: TRBV6-2/TRBV6-3
d_gene: -
j_gene: TRBJ2-4
abundance: few
len: 16
CDR3nt: TGTGCCTGCAGTACCCGACCCGGGATAGCCAAAAACATTCAGTACTTC
CDR3aa: CACSTRPGIAKNIQYF

v_gene: TRBV15
d_gene: -
j_gene: TRBJ2-5
abundance: -
len: 18
CDR3nt: TGTGCCACCAGCAGAGATGGTAAACGGCGGGGGCTTAAAGAGACCCAGTACTTC
CDR3aa: CATSRDGKRRGLKETQYF

v_gene: TRBV20-1
d_gene: -
j_gene: TRBJ1-2
abundance: few
len: 13
CDR3nt: TGCAGTGCTAGAGGTGAAAGGGATCGGGGCTACACCTTC
CDR3aa: CSARGERDRGYTF

v_gene: TRBV2
d_gene: TRBD1
j_gene: TRBJ1-5
abundance: -
len: 15
CDR3nt: TGTGCCAGCAGTGAGCCAGGGGGGAGCAATCAGCCCCAGCATTTT
CDR3aa: CASSEPGGSNQPQHF

v_gene: TRBV28
d_gene: -
j_gene: TRBJ1-2
abundance: -
len: 14
CDR3nt: TGTGCCAGCAGTTCCCGTGGGGGGGACTATGGCTACACCTTC
CDR3aa: CASSSRGGDYGYTF

v_gene: TRBV6-1
d_gene: TRBD2
j_gene: TRBJ2-1
abundance: few
len: 18
CDR3nt: TGTGCCAGCTCTCTCTTGCCGGGGACTAGCGGGAGCTCTAATGAGCAGTTCTTC
CDR3aa: CASSLLPGTSGSSNEQFF

v_gene: TRBV19
d_gene: -
j_gene: TRBJ2-1
abundance: -
len: 15
CDR3nt: TGTGCCAGTAGTATTATAAAGCGGCTGGGGTATGAGCAGTTCTTC
CDR3aa: CASSIIKRLGYEQFF